This T cell receptor beta chain came from a study of T cells in Graves' hyperthyroidism and ophthalmopathy. In regard to this clonotype: Its specificity is not known. A much larger clone is a single base away; this may be a read error.

There were TCR beta CDR3 regions amplified from RNA transcripts. The HTBI primer set was used in a first-round RT-PCR of the TCR CDR3. From the multiplex PCR reads, TCRdb called clonotypes with MiXCR, one entry per CDR3 protein. The table has about 540,000 distinct CDR3 sequences, 35% to 55% seen once; the top ten hold roughly 8.2%. Study results and caveats: With a median lead of roughly 6.8 months before onset, the model predicted ophthalmopathy. A 13 V-J model separated ophthalmopathy from stable hyperthyroidism.

The CDR3 runs 16 residues. Germline V gene lookup returns CDR1 MNHNY and CDR2 SVGAGI (reference sequence). Unmatched junction bases numbered 10, after V lost 1 base and J lost 6 bases. This TCR derives from a woman under 30 with Graves' hyperthyroidism. V and J are TRBV6-6 and TRBJ1-2, with 8 bases lining up with TRBD1. The sample consisted of peripheral blood or thyroid tissue (not recorded which). The CDR3 protein is CASSYFLGQGAHGYTF. The CDR3, as DNA: TGTGCCAGCAGTTACTTTCTGGGGCAGGGGGCACATGGCTACACCTTC.